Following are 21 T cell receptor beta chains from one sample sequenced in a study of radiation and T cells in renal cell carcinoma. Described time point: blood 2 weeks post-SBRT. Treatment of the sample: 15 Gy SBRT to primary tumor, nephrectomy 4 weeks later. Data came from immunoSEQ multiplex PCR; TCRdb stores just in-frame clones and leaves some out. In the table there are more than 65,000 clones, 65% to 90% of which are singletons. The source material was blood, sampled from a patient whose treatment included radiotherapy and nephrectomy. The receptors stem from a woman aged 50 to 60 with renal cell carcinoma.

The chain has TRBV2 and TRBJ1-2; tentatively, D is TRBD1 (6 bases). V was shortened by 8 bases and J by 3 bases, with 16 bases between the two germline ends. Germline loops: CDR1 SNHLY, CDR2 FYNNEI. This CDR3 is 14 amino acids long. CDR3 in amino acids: CASRGASGYYGYTF. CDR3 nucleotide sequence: TGTGCCAGCCGGGGGGCCAGCGGATACTATGGCTACACCTTC.

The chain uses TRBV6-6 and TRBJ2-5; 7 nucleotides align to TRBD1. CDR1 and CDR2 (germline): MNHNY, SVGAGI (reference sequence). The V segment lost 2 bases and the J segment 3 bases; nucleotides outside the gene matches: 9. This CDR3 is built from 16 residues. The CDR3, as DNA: TGTGCCAGCAGTTACCCAACGGGACAGCGAAAAGAGACCCAGTACTTC. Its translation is CASSYPTGQRKETQYF.

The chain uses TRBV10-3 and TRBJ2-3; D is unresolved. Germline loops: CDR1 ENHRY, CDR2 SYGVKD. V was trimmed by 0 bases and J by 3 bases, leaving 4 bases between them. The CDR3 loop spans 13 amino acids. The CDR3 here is CAISESQTDTQYF. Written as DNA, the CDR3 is TGTGCCATCAGTGAGTCGCAGACAGATACGCAGTATTTT.

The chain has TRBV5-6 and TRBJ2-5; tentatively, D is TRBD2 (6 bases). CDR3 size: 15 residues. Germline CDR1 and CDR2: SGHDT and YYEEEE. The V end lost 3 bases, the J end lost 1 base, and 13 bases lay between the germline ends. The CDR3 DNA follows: TGTGCCAGCAGCTCCTATCAGGGACTCCAAGAGACCCAGTACTTC. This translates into CASSSYQGLQETQYF.

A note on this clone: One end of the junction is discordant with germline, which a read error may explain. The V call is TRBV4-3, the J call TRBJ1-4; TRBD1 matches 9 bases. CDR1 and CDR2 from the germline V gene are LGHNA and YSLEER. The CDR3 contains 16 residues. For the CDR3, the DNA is TGCGCCAGCAGACAAGACAGGGGGGGAACTAATGAAAAACTGTTTTTT. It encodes CASRQDRGGTNEKLFF.

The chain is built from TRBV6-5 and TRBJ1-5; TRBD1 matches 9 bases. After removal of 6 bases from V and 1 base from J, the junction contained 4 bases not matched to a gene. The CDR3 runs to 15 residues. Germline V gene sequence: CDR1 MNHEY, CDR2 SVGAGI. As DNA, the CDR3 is TGTGCCAGCAGAAGGGACAGGGTCAGCAATCAGCCCCAGCATTTT. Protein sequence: CASRRDRVSNQPQHF.

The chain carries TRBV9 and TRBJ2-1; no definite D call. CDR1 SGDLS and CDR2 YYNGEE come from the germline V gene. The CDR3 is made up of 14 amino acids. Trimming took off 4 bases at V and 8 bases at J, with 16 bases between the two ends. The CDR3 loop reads CASSPGEADDEQFF. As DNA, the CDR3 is TGTGCCAGCAGCCCCGGTGAGGCTGATGATGAGCAGTTCTTC.

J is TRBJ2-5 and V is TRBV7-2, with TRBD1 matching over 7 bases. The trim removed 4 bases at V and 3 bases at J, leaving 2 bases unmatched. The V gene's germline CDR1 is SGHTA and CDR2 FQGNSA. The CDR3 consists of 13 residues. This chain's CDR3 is CASSSTGKETQYF. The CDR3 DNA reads TGTGCCAGCAGCTCGACAGGGAAAGAGACCCAGTACTTC.

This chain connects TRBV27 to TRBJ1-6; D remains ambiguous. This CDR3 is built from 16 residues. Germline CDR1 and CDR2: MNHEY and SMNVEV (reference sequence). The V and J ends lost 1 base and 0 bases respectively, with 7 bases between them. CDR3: CASSLFASSYNSPLHF. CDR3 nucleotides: TGTGCCAGCAGTTTATTTGCTAGCTCCTATAATTCACCCCTCCACTTT.

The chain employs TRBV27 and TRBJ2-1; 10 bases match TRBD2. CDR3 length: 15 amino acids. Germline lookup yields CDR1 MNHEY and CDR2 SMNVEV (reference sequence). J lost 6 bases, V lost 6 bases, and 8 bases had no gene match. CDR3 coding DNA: TGTGCCAGCAGACCAGCGGGGGGGCGGGTCAATGAGCAGTTCTTC. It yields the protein CASRPAGGRVNEQFF.

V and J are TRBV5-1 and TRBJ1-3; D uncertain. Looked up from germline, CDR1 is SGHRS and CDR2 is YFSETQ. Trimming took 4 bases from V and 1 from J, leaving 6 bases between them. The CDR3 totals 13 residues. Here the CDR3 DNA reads TGCGCCAGCAGCCCAAGTTCTGGAAACACCATATATTTT. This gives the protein CASSPSSGNTIYF.

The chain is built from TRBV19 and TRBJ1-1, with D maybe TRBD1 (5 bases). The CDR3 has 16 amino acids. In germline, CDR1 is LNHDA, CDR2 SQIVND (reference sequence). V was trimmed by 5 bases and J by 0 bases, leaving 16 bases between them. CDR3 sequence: CASSGPQRGVNTEAFF. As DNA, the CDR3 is TGTGCCAGTAGTGGTCCCCAGCGGGGCGTGAACACTGAAGCTTTCTTT.

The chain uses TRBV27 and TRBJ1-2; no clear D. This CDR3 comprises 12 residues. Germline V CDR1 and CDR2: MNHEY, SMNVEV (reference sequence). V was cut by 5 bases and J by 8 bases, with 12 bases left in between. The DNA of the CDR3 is TGTGCCAGCAGTCCTACCGGGCGGGGCTACACCTTC. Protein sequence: CASSPTGRGYTF.

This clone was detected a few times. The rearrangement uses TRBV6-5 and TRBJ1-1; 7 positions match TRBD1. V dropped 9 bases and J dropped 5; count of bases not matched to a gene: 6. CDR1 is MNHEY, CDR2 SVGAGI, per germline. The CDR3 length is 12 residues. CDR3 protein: CARYRGRTEAFF. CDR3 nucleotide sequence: TGTGCCAGATACAGGGGAAGGACTGAAGCTTTCTTT.

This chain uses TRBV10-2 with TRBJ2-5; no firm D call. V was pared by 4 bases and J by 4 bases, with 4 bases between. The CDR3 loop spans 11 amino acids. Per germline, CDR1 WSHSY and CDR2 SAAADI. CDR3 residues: CASSASETQYF. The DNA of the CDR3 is TGCGCCAGCAGTGCCTCAGAGACCCAGTACTTC.

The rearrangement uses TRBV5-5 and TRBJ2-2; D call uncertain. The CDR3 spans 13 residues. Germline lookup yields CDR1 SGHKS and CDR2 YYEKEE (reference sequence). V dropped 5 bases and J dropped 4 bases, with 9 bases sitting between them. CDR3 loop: CASSSVSTGELFF. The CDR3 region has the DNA TGTGCCAGCAGTTCCGTCAGCACCGGGGAGCTGTTTTTT.

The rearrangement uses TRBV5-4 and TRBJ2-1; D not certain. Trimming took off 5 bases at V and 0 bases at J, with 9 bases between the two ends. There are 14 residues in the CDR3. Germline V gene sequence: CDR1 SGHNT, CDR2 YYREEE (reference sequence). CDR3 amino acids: CASRGLSSYNEQFF. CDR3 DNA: TGTGCCAGCAGGGGGTTGAGCTCCTACAATGAGCAGTTCTTC.

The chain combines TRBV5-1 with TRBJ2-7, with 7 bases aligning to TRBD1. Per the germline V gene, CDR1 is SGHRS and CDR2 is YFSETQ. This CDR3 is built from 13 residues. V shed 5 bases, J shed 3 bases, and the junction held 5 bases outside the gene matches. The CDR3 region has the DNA TGCGCCAGCAGAGGACAGGAGGTCTACGAGCAGTACTTC. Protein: CASRGQEVYEQYF.

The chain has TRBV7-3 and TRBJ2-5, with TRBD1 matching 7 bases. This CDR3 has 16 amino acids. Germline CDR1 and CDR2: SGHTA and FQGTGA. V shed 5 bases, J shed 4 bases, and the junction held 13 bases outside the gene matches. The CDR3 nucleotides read TGTGCCAGCAGCCCCACAGGGGAAGTTCCTGTAGAGACCCAGTACTTC. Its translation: CASSPTGEVPVETQYF.

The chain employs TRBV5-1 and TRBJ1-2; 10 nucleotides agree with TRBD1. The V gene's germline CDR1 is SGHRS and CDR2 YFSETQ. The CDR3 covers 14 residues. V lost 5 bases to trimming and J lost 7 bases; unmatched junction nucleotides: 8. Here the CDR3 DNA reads TGCGCCAGCAGATATGCCGGGACAGGGGTTGGCTACACCTTC. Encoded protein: CASRYAGTGVGYTF.

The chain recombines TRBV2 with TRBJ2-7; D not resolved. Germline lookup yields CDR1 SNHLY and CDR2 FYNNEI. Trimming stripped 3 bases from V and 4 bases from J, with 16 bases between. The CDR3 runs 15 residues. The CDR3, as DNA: TGTGCCAGCAGTGATGGTCCAATCGCGCTTTACGAGCAGTACTTC. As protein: CASSDGPIALYEQYF.